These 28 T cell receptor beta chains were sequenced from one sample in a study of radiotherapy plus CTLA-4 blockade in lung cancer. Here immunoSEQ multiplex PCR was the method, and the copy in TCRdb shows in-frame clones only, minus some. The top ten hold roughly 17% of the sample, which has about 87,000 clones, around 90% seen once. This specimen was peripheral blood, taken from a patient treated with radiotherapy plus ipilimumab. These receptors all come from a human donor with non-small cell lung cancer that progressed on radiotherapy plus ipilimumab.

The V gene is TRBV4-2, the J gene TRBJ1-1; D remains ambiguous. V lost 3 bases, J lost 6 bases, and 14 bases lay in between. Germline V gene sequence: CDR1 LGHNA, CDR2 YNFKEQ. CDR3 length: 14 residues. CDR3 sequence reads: CASSQGWVEAEAFF. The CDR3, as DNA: TGTGCCAGCAGCCAGGGGTGGGTGGAGGCTGAAGCTTTCTTT.

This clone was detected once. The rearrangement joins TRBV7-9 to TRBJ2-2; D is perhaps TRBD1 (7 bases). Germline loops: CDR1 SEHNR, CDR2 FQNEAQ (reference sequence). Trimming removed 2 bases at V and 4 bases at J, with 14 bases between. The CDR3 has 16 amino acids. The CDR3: CASSLRGQGGTGELFF. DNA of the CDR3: TGTGCCAGCAGCTTACGAGGCCAGGGGGGCACCGGGGAGCTGTTTTTT.

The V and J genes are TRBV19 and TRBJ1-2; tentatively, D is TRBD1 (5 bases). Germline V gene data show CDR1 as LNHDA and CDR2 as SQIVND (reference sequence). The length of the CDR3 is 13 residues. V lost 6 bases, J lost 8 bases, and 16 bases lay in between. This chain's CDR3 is CASSAGQGGGYTF. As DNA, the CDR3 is TGTGCCAGTAGCGCCGGGCAGGGAGGCGGCTACACCTTC.

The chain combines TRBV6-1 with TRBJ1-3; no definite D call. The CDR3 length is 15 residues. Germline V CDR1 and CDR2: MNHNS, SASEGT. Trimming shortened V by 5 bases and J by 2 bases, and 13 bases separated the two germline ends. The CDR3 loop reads CASSPTLGTGNTIYF. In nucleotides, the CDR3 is TGTGCCAGCAGTCCGACTCTGGGCACTGGAAACACCATATATTTT.

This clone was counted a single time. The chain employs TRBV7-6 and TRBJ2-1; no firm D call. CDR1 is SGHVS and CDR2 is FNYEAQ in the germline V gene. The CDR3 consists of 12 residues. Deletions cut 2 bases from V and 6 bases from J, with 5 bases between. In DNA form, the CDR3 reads TGTGCCAGCAGCTTATGGGGCAATGAGCAGTTCTTC. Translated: CASSLWGNEQFF. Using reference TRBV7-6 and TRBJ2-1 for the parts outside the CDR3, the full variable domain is GAGVSQSPRYKVTKRGQDVALRCDPISGHVSLYWYRQALGQGPEFLTYFNYEAQQDKSGLPNDRFSAERPEGSISTLTIQRTEQRDSAMYRCASSLWGNEQFFGPGTRLTVL.

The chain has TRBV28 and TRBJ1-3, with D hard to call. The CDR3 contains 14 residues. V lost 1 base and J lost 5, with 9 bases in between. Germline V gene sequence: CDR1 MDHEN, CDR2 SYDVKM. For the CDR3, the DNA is TGTGCCAGCAGTTTATCCTCAATCCGAAACACCATATATTTT. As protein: CASSLSSIRNTIYF.

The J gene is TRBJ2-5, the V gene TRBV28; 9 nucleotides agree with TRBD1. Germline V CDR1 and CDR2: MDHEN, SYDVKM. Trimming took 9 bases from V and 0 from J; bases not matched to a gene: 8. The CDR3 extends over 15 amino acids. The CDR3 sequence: CASSGTGLHQETQYF. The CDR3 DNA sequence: TGTGCCAGTTCCGGGACAGGGCTCCACCAAGAGACCCAGTACTTC. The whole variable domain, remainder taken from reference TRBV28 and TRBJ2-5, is DVKVTQSSRYLVKRTGEKVFLECVQDMDHENMFWYRQDPGLGLRLIYFSYDVKMKEKGDIPEGYSVSREKKERFSLILESASTNQTSMYLCASSGTGLHQETQYFGPGTRLLVL.

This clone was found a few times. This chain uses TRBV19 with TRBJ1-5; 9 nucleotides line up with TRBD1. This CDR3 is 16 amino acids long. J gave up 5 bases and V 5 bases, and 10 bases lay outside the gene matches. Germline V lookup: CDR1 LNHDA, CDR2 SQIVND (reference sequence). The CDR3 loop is CASSADTGTGYQPQHF. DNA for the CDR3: TGTGCCAGTAGTGCGGACACCGGGACAGGGTATCAGCCCCAGCATTTT.

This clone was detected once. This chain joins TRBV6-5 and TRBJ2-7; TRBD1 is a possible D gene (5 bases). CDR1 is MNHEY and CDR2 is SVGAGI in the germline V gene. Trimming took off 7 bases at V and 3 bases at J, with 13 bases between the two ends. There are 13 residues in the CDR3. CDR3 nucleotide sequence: TGTGCCAGCATGTTCAGGGTATACTACGAGCAGTACTTC. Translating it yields CASMFRVYYEQYF.

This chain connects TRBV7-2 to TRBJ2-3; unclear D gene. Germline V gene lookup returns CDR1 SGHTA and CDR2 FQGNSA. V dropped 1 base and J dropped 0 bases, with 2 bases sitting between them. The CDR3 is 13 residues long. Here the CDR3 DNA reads TGTGCCAGCAGCTTAGGCAGCACAGATACGCAGTATTTT. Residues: CASSLGSTDTQYF.

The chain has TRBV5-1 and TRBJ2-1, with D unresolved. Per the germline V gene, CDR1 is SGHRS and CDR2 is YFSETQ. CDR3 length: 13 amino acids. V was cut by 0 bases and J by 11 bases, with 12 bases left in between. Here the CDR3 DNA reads TGCGCCAGCAGCTTGGAAGGCGAGAGTAAGCAGTTCTTC. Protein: CASSLEGESKQFF.

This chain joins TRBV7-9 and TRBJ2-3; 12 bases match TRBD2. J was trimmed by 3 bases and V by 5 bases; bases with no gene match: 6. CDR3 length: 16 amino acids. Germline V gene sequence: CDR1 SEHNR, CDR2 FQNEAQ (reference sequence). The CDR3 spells CASSPSGRAVTDTQYF. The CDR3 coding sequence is TGTGCCAGCAGCCCTAGCGGGAGGGCCGTGACAGATACGCAGTATTTT.

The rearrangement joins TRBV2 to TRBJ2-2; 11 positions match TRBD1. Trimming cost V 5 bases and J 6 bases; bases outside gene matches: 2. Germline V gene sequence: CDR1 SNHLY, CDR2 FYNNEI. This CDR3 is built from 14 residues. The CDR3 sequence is CASSRTGGPGELFF. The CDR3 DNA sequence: TGTGCCAGCAGTCGGACAGGGGGCCCCGGGGAGCTGTTTTTT. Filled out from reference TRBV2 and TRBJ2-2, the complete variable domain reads EPEVTQTPSHQVTQMGQEVILRCVPISNHLYFYWYRQILGQKVEFLVSFYNNEISEKSEIFDDQFSVERPDGSNFTLKIRSTKLEDSAMYFCASSRTGGPGELFFGEGSRLTVL.

The CDR3 DNA reads as TGCGCCAGCAGCTTGGTCCTCTCCCGAGGGACCGGGGAGCTGTTTTTT. It codes for CASSLVLSRGTGELFF. The V gene is TRBV5-1, the J gene TRBJ2-2; possible D gene TRBD2, 5 bases. V shed 0 bases and J shed 5 bases, with 14 bases lying between them. CDR1 and CDR2 (germline): SGHRS, YFSETQ. The CDR3 spans 16 residues.

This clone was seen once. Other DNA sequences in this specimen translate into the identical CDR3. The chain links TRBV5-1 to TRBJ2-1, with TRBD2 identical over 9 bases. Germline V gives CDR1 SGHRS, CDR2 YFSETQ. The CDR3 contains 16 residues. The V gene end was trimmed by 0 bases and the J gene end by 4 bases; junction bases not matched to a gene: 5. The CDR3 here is CASSLGGAGGYNEQFF. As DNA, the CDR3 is TGCGCCAGCAGCTTGGGTGGAGCGGGGGGATACAATGAGCAGTTCTTC.

Written as DNA, the CDR3 is TGTGCCAGCAGTGAACGGGAGAAGACTGAAGCTTTCTTT. This sequence encodes CASSEREKTEAFF. The rearrangement links TRBV2 to TRBJ1-1; D ambiguous. The V gene lost 2 bases and the J gene lost 5 bases, with 9 bases spanning the gap. CDR3 length: 13 amino acids. Germline V lookup: CDR1 SNHLY, CDR2 FYNNEI.

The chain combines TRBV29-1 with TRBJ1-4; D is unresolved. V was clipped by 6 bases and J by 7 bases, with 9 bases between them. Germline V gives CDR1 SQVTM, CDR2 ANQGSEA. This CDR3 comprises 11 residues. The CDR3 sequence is CSVKIGEKLFF. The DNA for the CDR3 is TGCAGCGTCAAAATTGGTGAAAAACTGTTTTTT.

This CDR3 is CASSGDLLGTGELFF. The DNA for the CDR3 is TGTGCCAGTAGCGGAGACCTTCTTGGCACCGGGGAGCTGTTTTTT. The chain couples TRBV19 to TRBJ2-2; D unclear. V gave up 6 bases and J gave up 4 bases, with 15 bases separating them. The V gene's germline CDR1 is LNHDA and CDR2 SQIVND (reference sequence). The CDR3 loop spans 15 amino acids.

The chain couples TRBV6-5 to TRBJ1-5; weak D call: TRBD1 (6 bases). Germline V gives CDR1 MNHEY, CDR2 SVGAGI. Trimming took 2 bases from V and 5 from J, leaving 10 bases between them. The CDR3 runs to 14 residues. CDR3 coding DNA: TGTGCCAGCAGTTACAGGGGGAGTCATCAGCCCCAGCATTTT. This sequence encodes CASSYRGSHQPQHF.

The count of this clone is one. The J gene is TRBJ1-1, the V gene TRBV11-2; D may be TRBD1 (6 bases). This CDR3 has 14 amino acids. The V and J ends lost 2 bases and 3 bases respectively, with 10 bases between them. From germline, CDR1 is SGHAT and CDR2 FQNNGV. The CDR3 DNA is TGTGCCAGCAGCTTACAAAGGGGGGACACTGAAGCTTTCTTT. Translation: CASSLQRGDTEAFF.

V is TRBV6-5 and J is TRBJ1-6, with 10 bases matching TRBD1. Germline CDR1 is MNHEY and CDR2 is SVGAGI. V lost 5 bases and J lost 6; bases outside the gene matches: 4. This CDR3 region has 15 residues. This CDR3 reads CASSRQGAGNSPLHF. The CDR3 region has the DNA TGTGCCAGCAGTCGACAGGGGGCTGGTAATTCACCCCTCCACTTT.

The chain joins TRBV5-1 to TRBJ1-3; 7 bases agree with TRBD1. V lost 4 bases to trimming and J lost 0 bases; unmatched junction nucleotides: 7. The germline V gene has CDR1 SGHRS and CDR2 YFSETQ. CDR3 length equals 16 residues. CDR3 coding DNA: TGCGCCAGCAGCACGACAGGGTCTAGCTCTGGAAACACCATATATTTT. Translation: CASSTTGSSSGNTIYF. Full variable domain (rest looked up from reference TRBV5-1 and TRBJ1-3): KAGVTQTPRYLIKTRGQQVTLSCSPISGHRSVSWYQQTPGQGLQFLFEYFSETQRNKGNFPGRFSGRQFSNSRSEMNVSTLELGDSALYLCASSTTGSSSGNTIYFGEGSWLTVV.

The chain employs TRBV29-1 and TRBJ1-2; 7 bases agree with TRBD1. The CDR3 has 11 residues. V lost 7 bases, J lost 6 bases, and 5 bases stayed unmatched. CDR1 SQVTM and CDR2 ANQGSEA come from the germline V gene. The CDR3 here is CSALTGDGYTF. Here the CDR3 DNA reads TGCAGCGCTCTCACAGGGGATGGCTACACCTTC.

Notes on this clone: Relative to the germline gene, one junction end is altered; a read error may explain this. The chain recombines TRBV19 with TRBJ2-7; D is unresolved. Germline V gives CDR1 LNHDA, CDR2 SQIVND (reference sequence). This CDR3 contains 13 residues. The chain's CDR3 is CASSIGAGYERYF. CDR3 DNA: TGTGCCAGTAGTATAGGGGCCGGATACGAGCGGTACTTC. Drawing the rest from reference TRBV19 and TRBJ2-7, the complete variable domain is DGGITQSPKYLFRKEGQNVTLSCEQNLNHDAMYWYRQDPGQGLRLIYYSQIVNDFQKGDIAEGYSVSREKKESFPLTVTSAQKNPTAFYLCASSIGAGYERYFGPGTRLTVT.

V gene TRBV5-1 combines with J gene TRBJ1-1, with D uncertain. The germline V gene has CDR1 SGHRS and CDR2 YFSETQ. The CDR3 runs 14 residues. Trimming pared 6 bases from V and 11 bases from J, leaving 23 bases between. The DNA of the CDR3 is TGCGCCAGCACCCTCTCTTCGGGCCCCTCGCGGGCTTTCTTT. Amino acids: CASTLSSGPSRAFF.

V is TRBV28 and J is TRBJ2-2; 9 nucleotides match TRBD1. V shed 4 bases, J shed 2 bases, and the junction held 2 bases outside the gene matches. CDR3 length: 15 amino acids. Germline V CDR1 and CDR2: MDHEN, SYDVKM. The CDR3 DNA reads TGTGCCAGCAGTTCGGGACAGGGTAACACCGGGGAGCTGTTTTTT. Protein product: CASSSGQGNTGELFF. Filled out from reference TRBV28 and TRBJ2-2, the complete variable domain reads DVKVTQSSRYLVKRTGEKVFLECVQDMDHENMFWYRQDPGLGLRLIYFSYDVKMKEKGDIPEGYSVSREKKERFSLILESASTNQTSMYLCASSSGQGNTGELFFGEGSRLTVL.

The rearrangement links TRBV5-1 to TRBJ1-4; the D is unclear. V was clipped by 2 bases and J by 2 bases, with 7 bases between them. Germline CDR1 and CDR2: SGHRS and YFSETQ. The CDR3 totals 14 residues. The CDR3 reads CASSLSGTNEKLFF. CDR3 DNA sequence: TGCGCCAGCAGCTTAAGCGGGACTAATGAAAAACTGTTTTTT.

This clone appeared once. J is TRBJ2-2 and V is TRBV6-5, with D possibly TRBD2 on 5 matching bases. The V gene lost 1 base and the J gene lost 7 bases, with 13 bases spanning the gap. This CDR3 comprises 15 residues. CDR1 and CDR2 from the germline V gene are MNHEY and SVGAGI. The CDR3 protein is CASSYWRAASGELFF. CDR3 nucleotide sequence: TGTGCCAGCAGTTACTGGCGGGCGGCGAGCGGGGAGCTGTTTTTT.